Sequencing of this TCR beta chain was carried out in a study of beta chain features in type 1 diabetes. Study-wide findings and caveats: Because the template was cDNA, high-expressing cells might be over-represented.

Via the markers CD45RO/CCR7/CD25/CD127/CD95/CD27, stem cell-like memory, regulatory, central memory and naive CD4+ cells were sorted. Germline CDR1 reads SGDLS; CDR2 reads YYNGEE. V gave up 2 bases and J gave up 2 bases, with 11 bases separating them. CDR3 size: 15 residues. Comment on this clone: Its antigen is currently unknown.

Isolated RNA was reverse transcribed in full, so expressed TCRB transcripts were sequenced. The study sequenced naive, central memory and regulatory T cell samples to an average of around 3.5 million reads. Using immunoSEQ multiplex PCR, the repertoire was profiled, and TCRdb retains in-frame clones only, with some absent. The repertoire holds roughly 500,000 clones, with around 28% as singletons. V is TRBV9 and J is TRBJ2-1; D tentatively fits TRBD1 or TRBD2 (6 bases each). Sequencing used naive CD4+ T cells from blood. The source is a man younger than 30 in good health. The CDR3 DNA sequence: TGTGCCAGCAGCGTCAAGGGGGAGGCCTACAATGAGCAGTTCTTC. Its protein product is CASSVKGEAYNEQFF.